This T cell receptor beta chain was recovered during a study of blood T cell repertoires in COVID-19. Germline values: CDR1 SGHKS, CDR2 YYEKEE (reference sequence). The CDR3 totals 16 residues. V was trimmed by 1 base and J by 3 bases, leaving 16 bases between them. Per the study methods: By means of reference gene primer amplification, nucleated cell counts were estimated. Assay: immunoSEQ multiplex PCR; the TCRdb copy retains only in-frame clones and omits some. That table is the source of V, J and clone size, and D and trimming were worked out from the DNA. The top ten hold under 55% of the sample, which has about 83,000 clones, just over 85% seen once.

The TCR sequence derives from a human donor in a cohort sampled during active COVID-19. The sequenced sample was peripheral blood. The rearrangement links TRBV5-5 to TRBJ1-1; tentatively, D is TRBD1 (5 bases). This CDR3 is CASSLFINQGDTEAFF. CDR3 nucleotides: TGTGCCAGCAGCTTGTTTATCAATCAGGGCGACACTGAAGCTTTCTTT.